This T cell receptor (beta chain) came from a study of graft-versus-host responses after intestinal transplantation. Overall study context: Each of the recipients got a multivisceral, liver-intestinal, or isolated intestinal transplant. Every transplant recipient was induced with anti-thymocyte globulin, then maintained on tacrolimus and steroids for about three years.

The CDR3 loop spans 13 amino acids. The V end lost 1 base, the J end lost 5 bases, and 6 bases lay between the germline ends. CDR1 is MNHEY and CDR2 is SMNVEV in the germline V gene (reference sequence). Study-wide results and caveats: The marrow of recipients harbored GvH clones, and ileum or blood showed some of them first.

Worth noting for this clone: Its antigen remains unidentified.

Some clones are missing from TCRdb's copy, which holds only in-frame ones; the method was immunoSEQ multiplex PCR. The sample shows about 39,000 clones, nearly 95% of them seen only once. The input for sequencing was unstimulated CD8+ T cells sorted from spleen or lymph node cells, taken before transplant. The genes are TRBV27 and TRBJ2-1; D possibly corresponds to TRBD1 (5 bases). The sequence derives from a human donor who was the organ donor for an intestinal transplant. In DNA, the CDR3 is TGTGCCAGCAGTTTATTAGGGGACAATGAGCAGTTCTTC. Protein: CASSLLGDNEQFF.